The rows below give T cell receptor beta chains drawn from one sample of a study of T-cell memory formation after mild COVID-19. TCRdb independently ran MiXCR on the 5' RACE reads; one entry per CDR3 protein. Of fewer than 650,000 distinct CDR3 sequences detected, around 16% appear once; the ten largest clones hold approximately 8.1%. Material for sequencing was PBMCs or a T cell subset sorted from them (not recorded which). The receptors were gathered from an adult woman who had mild COVID-19 (a few samples of this study predate the infection). Cell type and time point are not known. The CDR3 runs from the conserved cysteine through the conserved F or W. Fields, in order: clone size, D gene, V gene, J gene, CDR3 DNA, CDR3 protein. D genes are given only for firm matches. Size is stated for part of the rows, as once, few or many counts, or as a class when the clone is expanded.

NA	TRBD1	TRBV6-2/TRBV6-3	TRBJ1-5	TGTGCCAGCACACCGGGACAGGGACATTATAGCAATCAGCCCCAGCATTTT	CASTPGQGHYSNQPQHF
NA	TRBD1	TRBV6-5	TRBJ2-7	TGTGCCAGCAGTTACAGGGGGCCCTCGTCCTACGAGCAGTACTTC	CASSYRGPSSYEQYF
NA	NA	TRBV6-5	TRBJ1-1	TGTGCCGCGGGACCTGCGCTCGGGACTGAAGCTTTCTTT	CAAGPALGTEAFF
few	NA	TRBV7-3	TRBJ1-2	TGTGCCAGCAGCTTACCCGGGATCGGCGGCTACACCTTC	CASSLPGIGGYTF
NA	TRBD2	TRBV19	TRBJ2-5	TGTGCCAGTAGGGAAACTAGCGGGAGGGCCAGGGTAGAGACCCAGTACTTC	CASRETSGRARVETQYF
few	NA	TRBV7-9	TRBJ1-4	TGTGCCAGCAGCTTAAGTTGGGGGTCAACTAATGAAAAACTGTTTTTT	CASSLSWGSTNEKLFF
few	NA	TRBV5-6	TRBJ1-4	TGTGCCAGCAGCTTCGGAACGAGGAGAAGGGGAACTAATGAAAAACTGTTTTTT	CASSFGTRRRGTNEKLFF
few	NA	TRBV30	TRBJ1-5	TGTGCCTGGAGTGCCGGGGGCGCAGGGCAGCCCCAGCATTTT	CAWSAGGAGQPQHF
NA	NA	TRBV20-1	TRBJ2-2	TGCAGTGCTGGCAGGGCAGCTAACACCGGGGAGCTGTTTTTT	CSAGRAANTGELFF
once	TRBD1	TRBV7-9	TRBJ2-2	TGTGCCAGCAACGTCGGGACAGAGGAGCTGTTTTTT	CASNVGTEELFF
few	NA	TRBV10-3	TRBJ2-7	TGTGCCATCGGGGACGGATCCTCCTACGAGCAGTACTTC	CAIGDGSSYEQYF
few	TRBD1	TRBV2	TRBJ2-3	TGTGCCAGCAGCCACGGGACAGGGGGCACAGATACGCAGTATTTT	CASSHGTGGTDTQYF
NA	TRBD1	TRBV19	TRBJ1-6	TGTGCCAGTAATGCTGCACCCCGGGACAGACCCTATTCACCCCTCCACTTT	CASNAAPRDRPYSPLHF
many	NA	TRBV7-3	TRBJ2-2	TGTGCCAGCAGCTTACGACCGCCGGGACACCAGAACGCCGGGGAGCTGTTTTTT	CASSLRPPGHQNAGELFF
NA	NA	TRBV5-1	TRBJ1-1	TGCGCCAGCAGCTTGTGGGGAGGGGAAACTGAAGCTTTCTTT	CASSLWGGETEAFF
few	TRBD1	TRBV24-1	TRBJ2-3	TGTGCCACCAGTGCCGTGACAGGGTTCACAGATACGCAGTATTTT	CATSAVTGFTDTQYF
NA	NA	TRBV19	TRBJ1-1	TGTGCCAGTAGATATCTGGACATCATAAACACTGAAGCTTTCTTT	CASRYLDIINTEAFF
few	NA	TRBV5-1	TRBJ2-1	TGCGCCAGCAGCCCGGGGGCGCTCCTCGGTGAGCAGTTCTTC	CASSPGALLGEQFF
NA	NA	TRBV7-9	TRBJ1-6	TGTGCCAGCAGCTTCGAGACCAATTCACCCCTCCACTTT	CASSFETNSPLHF
few	NA	TRBV5-1	TRBJ2-3	TGCGCCAGCAGCTTGGGGGACCCGGGCCGCACAGATACGCAGTATTTT	CASSLGDPGRTDTQYF
few	NA	TRBV24-1	TRBJ2-6	TGTGCCACCAGTGGACTAACCGGGACCTCTGGGGCCAACGTCCTGACTTTC	CATSGLTGTSGANVLTF
few	NA	TRBV30	TRBJ2-1	TGTGCCTGGAGTGTTTCCGGAGCTCGAAATGAGCAGTTCTTC	CAWSVSGARNEQFF
NA	NA	TRBV7-2	TRBJ2-5	TGTGCCAGCAGCTTAAGTTCGGGGGCCTGGGAGACCCAGTACTTC	CASSLSSGAWETQYF
NA	NA	TRBV14	TRBJ1-4	TGTGCCAGCAGCCAAGATCGGAATGAAAAACTGTTTTTT	CASSQDRNEKLFF
few	TRBD2	TRBV4-1	TRBJ2-5	TGCGCCAGCAGCCCCCGGGCGGTAGCGGGCTACGAAGAGACCCAGTACTTC	CASSPRAVAGYEETQYF
few	NA	TRBV5-1	TRBJ1-1	TGCGCCAGCAGCTTGGACGGGTACCGCACTGAAGCTTTCTTT	CASSLDGYRTEAFF
NA	NA	TRBV7-2	TRBJ2-7	TGTGCCAGCAGCTTAGCCCTACAGGGACCCTCCTACGAGCAGTACTTC	CASSLALQGPSYEQYF
NA	TRBD2	TRBV12-3/TRBV12-4	TRBJ2-1	TGTGCCAGCAGTCCAGAGTCTAGCGGGGGATGGAGGAATGAGCAGTTCTTC	CASSPESSGGWRNEQFF
NA	NA	TRBV4-1	TRBJ2-3	TGCGCCAGTGCCAGCGGAGCACTGACAGATACGCAGTATTTT	CASASGALTDTQYF
few	TRBD2	TRBV6-2/TRBV6-3	TRBJ2-7	TGTGCCAGCAGTTACCTCCGGACTAGCAACGAGCAGTACTTC	CASSYLRTSNEQYF
NA	TRBD1	TRBV7-9	TRBJ1-1	TGTGCCAGCAGCTTAGGGACAGGGACTCACACTGAAGCTTTCTTT	CASSLGTGTHTEAFF
NA	NA	TRBV4-2	TRBJ2-7	TGTGCCAGCAGCCAAGAAGTCGAGGAGGAGCAGTACTTC	CASSQEVEEEQYF
many	NA	TRBV24-1	TRBJ2-2	TGTGCCACCAGTGATCCCTCTTCGACAGGCGGGGAGCTGTTTTTT	CATSDPSSTGGELFF
few	NA	TRBV4-1	TRBJ2-2	TGCGCCAGCAGCCTTTTTAGCGGGAACACCGGGGAGCTGTTTTTT	CASSLFSGNTGELFF
NA	NA	TRBV4-2	TRBJ1-1	TGTGCCAGCAGCCAAGAAAACTCGGGGAGGACTGAAGCTTTCTTT	CASSQENSGRTEAFF
once	NA	TRBV4-1	TRBJ1-6	TGCGCCAGCAGCCAAGGGGATAGGGAGGGTTCACCCCTCCACTTT	CASSQGDREGSPLHF
few	TRBD1	TRBV7-9	TRBJ2-1	TGTGCCAGCAGCTTGGGCAGGGGGTCCTACAATGAGCAGTTCTTC	CASSLGRGSYNEQFF
NA	TRBD2	TRBV4-3	TRBJ2-7	TGCGCCAGCAGCCAACTAGCGGATGGACCAGTCTACGAGCAGTACTTC	CASSQLADGPVYEQYF
many	NA	TRBV5-1	TRBJ1-1	TGCGCCAGCAGCTTGGAAACTGAAGCTTTCTTT	CASSLETEAFF